These 27 T cell receptor beta chains were all obtained from the same sample, sequenced in a study of T cells expressing NK-cell markers. TCRdb re-called the 5' RACE reads, yielding one record per CDR3 amino acid sequence without DNA. The sample is made up of 500,000 to 700,000 distinct CDR3 sequences, and the top ten hold 3.5% to 4.5% of it. The sequencing input was blood T cells: a sorted CD56 or NKG2C T cell subset, CD4+ or CD8+ T cells, or bulk PBMC T cells (not recorded which). The receptors originated from a man aged 18 to 29 in good health.

The chain combines TRBV11-2 with TRBJ1-4; TCRdb picks TRBD1, but there is no DNA to check that call. CDR3 size: 13 residues. The germline CDR1 and CDR2 sequences are SGHAT and FQNNGV. CDR3 in amino acids: CASGRGSNEKLFF.

The rearrangement links TRBV7-9 to TRBJ2-1; as DNA is missing, the TRBD2 call by TCRdb cannot be tested. Germline V gene lookup returns CDR1 SEHNR and CDR2 FQNEAQ (reference sequence). This CDR3 spans 16 amino acids. The CDR3 here is CASSRRTGTSFNEQFF.

The gene calls are TRBV5-6 and TRBJ1-6; TCRdb reports TRBD1, a call that lacks DNA to check it against. The CDR3 runs to 16 residues. The germline V gene encodes CDR1 SGHDT and CDR2 YYEEEE. The CDR3 spells CASSLPGPTYNSPLHF.

The chain has TRBV3-1 and TRBJ2-7; TCRdb selects TRBD2, and the lack of DNA leaves this call unchecked. The CDR3 length is 14 residues. Per the germline V gene, CDR1 is LGHDT and CDR2 is YNNKEL (reference sequence). CDR3 region: CASSTSRRNYEQYF.

This sequence joins TRBV12-3 or TRBV12-4 and TRBJ1-5; TCRdb designates TRBD1, a call that cannot be tested without DNA. CDR3 size: 13 residues. This chain's CDR3 is CASSFRAGAAQHF.

This chain connects TRBV29-1 to TRBJ1-5; checking the TCRdb D call of TRBD1 is not possible without DNA. The CDR3 is 14 amino acids. Germline CDR1 SQVTM, CDR2 ANQGSEA. CDR3 loop: CSVVGQEANQPQHF.

V and J are TRBV5-1 and TRBJ2-3; there is no DNA to check the TCRdb D call of TRBD2. This CDR3 region has 15 residues. Germline-derived CDR1 and CDR2 are SGHRS and YFSETQ. This CDR3 is CASSLEVAGADTQYF.

The rearrangement joins TRBV14 to TRBJ2-5; no DNA is available, so the TRBD1 call from TCRdb remains unchecked. Per germline, CDR1 SGHDN and CDR2 FVKESK. The CDR3 consists of 14 residues. The CDR3 protein is CASSQWQGQETQYF.

V gene TRBV29-1 combines with J gene TRBJ2-1; TCRdb's assignment of TRBD2 cannot be checked, as there is no DNA. Per germline, CDR1 SQVTM and CDR2 ANQGSEA. The CDR3 extends over 13 amino acids. Here the CDR3 reads CSASGRNYNEQFF.

The rearrangement joins TRBV20-1 to TRBJ1-3. This CDR3 has 15 residues. Germline-derived CDR1 and CDR2 are DFQATT and SNEGSKA (reference sequence). CDR3 protein: CSARDGALPGNTIYF.

This rearrangement joins TRBV5-1 to TRBJ2-1; without DNA, the TCRdb call of TRBD2 cannot be checked. This CDR3 spans 14 amino acids. Germline V gene lookup returns CDR1 SGHRS and CDR2 YFSETQ. CDR3 sequence reads: CASTSGGSYNEQFF.

This chain joins TRBV6-5 and TRBJ2-3; the TCRdb call, TRBD1, lacks DNA for checking. The CDR3 consists of 17 residues. Germline V lookup: CDR1 MNHEY, CDR2 SVGAGI. The CDR3 sequence is CASSYAGTGGDTDTQYF.

The V call is TRBV28, the J call TRBJ2-1. Looked up from germline, CDR1 is MDHEN and CDR2 is SYDVKM. The length of the CDR3 is 15 residues. The CDR3 loop is CASSPLSVGGNEQFF. The entire variable domain, with the rest obtained from reference TRBV28 and TRBJ2-1, is as follows: DVKVTQSSRYLVKRTGEKVFLECVQDMDHENMFWYRQDPGLGLRLIYFSYDVKMKEKGDIPEGYSVSREKKERFSLILESASTNQTSMYLCASSPLSVGGNEQFFGPGTRLTVL.

J is TRBJ2-3 and V is TRBV7-9. The CDR3 has 14 amino acids. Germline loops: CDR1 SEHNR, CDR2 FQNEAQ (reference sequence). CDR3 amino acids: CASTNTHNTDTQYF.

The chain couples TRBV30 to TRBJ2-1; there is no DNA to check the TCRdb D call of TRBD1. CDR1 GTSNPN and CDR2 SVGIG come from the germline V gene (reference sequence). The CDR3 is 13 residues long. The CDR3 loop is CAGRDRGYSEQFF.

The chain uses TRBV27 and TRBJ2-7. Germline V gives CDR1 MNHEY, CDR2 SMNVEV (reference sequence). This CDR3 comprises 12 residues. CDR3 residues: CASSFWGYEQYF.

The V call is TRBV7-9, the J call TRBJ2-1; TCRdb gives TRBD2 as the D gene, but with no DNA this cannot be confirmed. CDR1 and CDR2 (germline): SEHNR, FQNEAQ (reference sequence). There are 16 residues in the CDR3. The chain's CDR3 is CASSPTQTKESREQFF.

V is TRBV20-1 and J is TRBJ2-1; with no DNA, the TCRdb D assignment of TRBD2 cannot be verified. This CDR3 comprises 15 residues. Germline V CDR1 and CDR2: DFQATT, SNEGSKA (reference sequence). CDR3 amino acids: CSAIGLSGNYNEQFF.

V usage is TRBV4-1 and J usage is TRBJ2-5; TCRdb lists TRBD2, though no DNA is available to test this call. CDR1 MGHRA and CDR2 YSYEKL come from the germline V gene. The CDR3 is 15 residues long. CDR3 residues: CASRASGASGETQYF.

The chain uses TRBV7-2 and TRBJ2-2. The germline CDR1 and CDR2 sequences are SGHTA and FQGNSA. The length of the CDR3 is 16 residues. CDR3 sequence reads: CASSSSTWFDTGELFF.

This sequence joins TRBV7-9 and TRBJ2-3; TCRdb selects TRBD1, and the lack of DNA leaves this call unchecked. The CDR3 has 17 amino acids. CDR1 is SEHNR, CDR2 FQNEAQ, per germline (reference sequence). The CDR3: CASSFGSWTGVTDTQYF.

The rearrangement uses TRBV6-6 and TRBJ2-2; TCRdb outputs TRBD1, but without DNA this stays unchecked. CDR3 length: 12 residues. Germline CDR1 is MNHNY and CDR2 is SVGAGI (reference sequence). This chain's CDR3 is CASGQGSGELFF.

The CDR3 region is CASSLYGGGDEQYF. The chain carries TRBV7-8 and TRBJ2-7; TCRdb names TRBD2, which stays unverified in the absence of DNA. In germline, CDR1 is SGHVS, CDR2 FQNEAQ. The CDR3 is 14 residues long.

The V and J genes are TRBV5-6 and TRBJ2-7. The CDR3 has 15 residues. CDR1 is SGHDT and CDR2 is YYEEEE in the germline V gene. CDR3 protein: CASSLVDKGPYEQYF.

The CDR3 loop reads CASSQPGPGRSQEELFF. The rearrangement uses TRBV4-2 and TRBJ2-2; without DNA, the TCRdb call of TRBD1 cannot be checked. Germline V gene data show CDR1 as LGHNA and CDR2 as YNFKEQ. CDR3 length: 17 residues.

This rearrangement joins TRBV7-2 to TRBJ2-5; the TCRdb D gene call, TRBD2, has no DNA to confirm it. Germline CDR1 is SGHTA and CDR2 is FQGNSA. This CDR3 has 17 amino acids. CDR3: CASSLPFSGLADSTQYF.

The V and J genes are TRBV6-1 and TRBJ2-7; the D call of TRBD1 rests on TCRdb alone, since no DNA is present to check it. The CDR3 length is 15 residues. Looked up from germline, CDR1 is MNHNS and CDR2 is SASEGT. CDR3: CASSEGGAKNYEQYF.